This entry lists 25 T cell receptor beta chains sequenced from one sample in a study of T cells in Graves' hyperthyroidism and ophthalmopathy. Amplification targeted TCR beta CDR3 regions from RNA transcripts. Using the HTBI primer set, a first-round RT-PCR was run on the TCR CDR3. TCRdb called the multiplex PCR reads again in MiXCR, with one record for every CDR3 protein. The data contain around 500,000 distinct CDR3 sequences, about an eighth of them singletons. The sequencing input was blood. Every receptor here comes from a woman under 30 with Graves' hyperthyroidism.

V usage is TRBV27 and J usage is TRBJ1-2, with D possibly being TRBD1 (6 bases). Germline-derived CDR1 and CDR2 are MNHEY and SMNVEV (reference sequence). This CDR3 is 15 amino acids long. V lost 4 bases and J 4 bases, leaving 16 bases between the germline ends. The CDR3 DNA sequence: TGTGCCAGCAGTTCATTGGGGGCCGGGCCCTATGGCTACACCTTC. The encoded protein is CASSSLGAGPYGYTF.

Many counts were recorded for this clonotype. The genes are TRBV3-1 and TRBJ1-1; tentatively, D is TRBD1 (5 bases). Looked up from germline, CDR1 is LGHDT and CDR2 is YNNKEL (reference sequence). V was cut by 4 bases and J by 0 bases, with 9 bases left in between. The length of the CDR3 is 14 residues. The CDR3 bases are TGTGCCAGCAGCCTCGGGACGATGAACACTGAAGCTTTCTTT. Translation gives CASSLGTMNTEAFF.

Many counts were recorded for this clonotype. V usage is TRBV19 and J usage is TRBJ1-5, with 7 bases lining up with TRBD1. Germline CDR1 and CDR2: LNHDA and SQIVND (reference sequence). This CDR3 is built from 14 residues. Losses at the gene ends were 5 bases for V and 3 bases for J; bases not matched to a gene: 4. The CDR3 region is CASSPDRVNQPQHF. Written as DNA, the CDR3 is TGTGCCAGTAGTCCCGACAGGGTCAATCAGCCCCAGCATTTT.

The chain combines TRBV12-3 or TRBV12-4 with TRBJ2-2; TRBD1 agrees at 10 bases. This CDR3 is 17 amino acids long. Trimming removed 5 bases from V and 3 bases from J; junction bases left unmatched: 9. The CDR3 DNA reads TGTGCCAGCAGTCGGACAGGGGGAGGGGACGACACCGGGGAGCTGTTTTTT. Translation gives CASSRTGGGDDTGELFF.

This clonotype was seen ten or more times. J is TRBJ1-2 and V is TRBV27; 8 nucleotides line up with TRBD1. From germline, CDR1 is MNHEY and CDR2 SMNVEV (reference sequence). V dropped 6 bases and J dropped 2; count of bases not matched to a gene: 8. The CDR3 covers 15 residues. The CDR3 nucleotides read TGTGCCAGCAGCCTCCGACAGGGGTCCAACTATGGCTACACCTTC. It specifies CASSLRQGSNYGYTF.

This clonotype was observed at least ten times. The gene calls are TRBV12-3 or TRBV12-4 and TRBJ2-1, with D unresolved. V was cut by 4 bases and J by 0 bases, with 13 bases left in between. CDR3 length: 16 amino acids. CDR3 DNA sequence: TGTGCCAGCAGTTACCAACGCGGAAGCTCCTACAATGAGCAGTTCTTC. Protein product: CASSYQRGSSYNEQFF.

In its sample, this clonotype was seen many times. The chain couples TRBV7-3 to TRBJ2-1; no clear D. Germline V gene lookup returns CDR1 SGHTA and CDR2 FQGTGA. This CDR3 region has 15 residues. The germline V and J ends were trimmed by 6 bases and 7 bases, with 19 bases remaining between them. The CDR3 bases are TGTGCCAGCAGTTCACCCGAGCGCGAACAGAATGAGCAGTTCTTC. Translated: CASSSPEREQNEQFF.

This clonotype was seen many times. The CDR3 nucleotides are TGTGCCAGTAGTATCCAGCGGGGAAATCCCGGGGAGCTGTTTTTT. Translated, it gives CASSIQRGNPGELFF. This chain links TRBV19 with TRBJ2-2; 7 positions match TRBD2. There are 15 residues in the CDR3. The germline CDR1 and CDR2 sequences are LNHDA and SQIVND (reference sequence). The V and J ends lost 3 bases and 6 bases, in that order; junction bases with no gene match: 7.

The chain is built from TRBV7-8 and TRBJ2-2, with no clear D. The germline CDR1 and CDR2 sequences are SGHVS and FQNEAQ. Trimming removed 5 bases from V and 7 bases from J, with 11 bases in between. The CDR3 extends over 13 amino acids. The CDR3 DNA is TGTGCCAGCAGCAGCGCACGGAACGGGGAGCTGTTTTTT. This encodes CASSSARNGELFF. The whole variable domain, filled in from reference TRBV7-8 and TRBJ2-2, reads GAGVSQSPRYKVAKRGQDVALRCDPISGHVSLFWYQQALGQGPEFLTYFQNEAQLDKSGLPSDRFFAERPEGSVSTLKIQRTQQEDSAVYLCASSSARNGELFFGEGSRLTVL.

This clonotype was observed at least ten times. The chain recombines TRBV12-3 or TRBV12-4 with TRBJ1-1; D gene unclear. Trimming cost V 1 base and J 6 bases, with 9 bases left between them. This CDR3 comprises 13 residues. CDR3 in DNA: TGTGCCAGCAGTTTAGGGAACCGGGCTGAAGCTTTCTTT. Translating it yields CASSLGNRAEAFF.

This clonotype was seen a few times. This chain joins TRBV6-2 or TRBV6-3 and TRBJ2-2, with 7 bases that match TRBD2. The V gene's germline CDR1 is MNHEY and CDR2 SVGEGT. V was pared by 6 bases and J by 5 bases, with 9 bases of the junction left unmatched. This CDR3 has 15 residues. The DNA of the CDR3 is TGTGCCAGCAGCCCCCGACTAGCACTTACCGGGGAGCTGTTTTTT. It translates to CASSPRLALTGELFF.

The chain combines TRBV10-3 with TRBJ2-3; D is unresolved. V lost 4 bases, J lost 0 bases, and 8 bases lay in between. The CDR3 has 14 residues. CDR1 is ENHRY, CDR2 SYGVKD, per germline. The CDR3 DNA follows: TGTGCCATCAGTGTGCTGGAGAGCACAGATACGCAGTATTTT. Protein sequence: CAISVLESTDTQYF.

The chain has TRBV19 and TRBJ2-7; TRBD2 matches 8 bases. After removal of 7 bases from V and 4 bases from J, the junction contained 6 bases not matched to a gene. This CDR3 has 13 residues. Looked up from germline, CDR1 is LNHDA and CDR2 is SQIVND (reference sequence). This CDR3 is CASTETGGYEQYF. The CDR3 nucleotides read TGTGCCAGTACCGAGACGGGAGGGTACGAGCAGTACTTC. Looking up the rest from reference TRBV19 and TRBJ2-7 gives the full variable domain: DGGITQSPKYLFRKEGQNVTLSCEQNLNHDAMYWYRQDPGQGLRLIYYSQIVNDFQKGDIAEGYSVSREKKESFPLTVTSAQKNPTAFYLCASTETGGYEQYFGPGTRLTVT.

This clonotype was recorded at least ten times. V and J are TRBV11-2 and TRBJ2-1; 11 positions agree with TRBD2. CDR3 length equals 17 residues. Looked up from germline, CDR1 is SGHAT and CDR2 is FQNNGV. V shed 7 bases and J 14 bases; nucleotides not matched to a gene: 22. As DNA, the CDR3 is TGTGCCAGCACCACCCCATGGACTAGCGGGCCGGCCGGGGGGGAGTTCTTC. Amino acids: CASTTPWTSGPAGGEFF.

The V and J genes are TRBV20-1 and TRBJ1-5; D is perhaps TRBD1 (5 bases). The germline CDR1 and CDR2 sequences are DFQATT and SNEGSKA (reference sequence). The CDR3 sequence is 11 residues long. V lost 4 bases and J 6 bases, leaving 7 bases between the germline ends. The CDR3: CSATQGQPQHF. DNA of the CDR3: TGCAGTGCTACCCAGGGTCAGCCCCAGCATTTT.

This clonotype was found many times. The V gene is TRBV13, the J gene TRBJ2-7, with TRBD1 matching over 10 bases. Germline V gives CDR1 PRHDT, CDR2 FYEKMQ (reference sequence). Unmatched junction bases numbered 3, after V lost 5 bases and J lost 5 bases. The CDR3 is 13 residues long. This chain's CDR3 is CASSPGTGDEQYF. The CDR3 nucleotides read TGTGCCAGCAGCCCCGGGACAGGGGACGAGCAGTACTTC.

This clonotype appeared many times. The chain has TRBV20-1 and TRBJ2-1; 8 nucleotides match TRBD2. V was clipped by 4 bases and J by 9 bases; unmatched bases: 14. The V gene's germline CDR1 is DFQATT and CDR2 SNEGSKA (reference sequence). The CDR3 is 15 residues long. The CDR3 bases are TGCAGTGCTACTTGGCGGGAGGCTCAGAACTCTGAGCAGTTCTTC. Its translation: CSATWREAQNSEQFF.

Regarding this clonotype: A much larger clone lies a single base off, so this may be a read error. The J gene is TRBJ2-1, the V gene TRBV3-1; 7 bases line up with TRBD2. With 2 bases clipped from V and 2 bases from J, the junction kept 6 bases outside the gene matches. This CDR3 has 16 amino acids. The germline gives CDR1 LGHDT, CDR2 YNNKEL (reference sequence). The CDR3 reads CASSQTTSVPYNEQFF. CDR3 DNA: TGTGCCAGCAGCCAAACTACTAGCGTCCCCTACAATGAGCAGTTCTTC.

The V and J genes are TRBV10-1 and TRBJ2-5, with D maybe TRBD2 (5 bases). The V end was cut by 8 bases, the J end by 9 bases, with 19 bases between. CDR1 WNHNN and CDR2 SYGVQD come from the germline V gene (reference sequence). This CDR3 has 13 amino acids. The CDR3 here is CASSPGREGPQYF. In DNA, the CDR3 is TGCGCCAGCTCACCCGGACGGGAAGGACCCCAGTACTTC.

For this clonotype: One end of the junction fails to match germline, which may point to a read error. The V call is TRBV7-9, the J call TRBJ2-5; D gene ambiguous. Germline CDR1 reads SEHNR; CDR2 reads FQNEAQ (reference sequence). This CDR3 region has 11 residues. The CDR3 loop reads CASSSTPSLDF. The CDR3 nucleotides are TGTGCCAGCAGCTCAACTCCGAGTCTCGACTTC.

This clonotype was seen only a few times. The V and J genes are TRBV7-9 and TRBJ1-1; 9 bases fit TRBD1. Germline V gives CDR1 SEHNR, CDR2 FQNEAQ (reference sequence). With 5 bases clipped from V and 3 bases from J, the junction kept 4 bases outside the gene matches. CDR3 size: 14 residues. In DNA form, the CDR3 reads TGTGCCAGCAGCCGGACAGGGGCGGACACTGAAGCTTTCTTT. It specifies CASSRTGADTEAFF.

This clonotype came up a few times. The chain employs TRBV29-1 and TRBJ2-4; either TRBD1 or TRBD2 may fit D (5 bases each). The CDR3 length is 13 residues. V shed 6 bases and J shed 6 bases, with 15 bases lying between them. Germline CDR1 and CDR2: SQVTM and ANQGSEA. This CDR3 reads CSVPLGLANIQYF. In nucleotides, the CDR3 is TGCAGCGTACCTTTGGGGCTAGCAAACATTCAGTACTTC.

This clonotype was observed at least ten times. The chain recombines TRBV3-1 with TRBJ2-1; TRBD2 matches at 10 bases. The junction had 8 bases not matched to a gene; V was cut back by 0 bases and J by 9 bases. CDR1 is LGHDT and CDR2 is YNNKEL in the germline V gene (reference sequence). The CDR3 extends over 16 amino acids. In DNA form, the CDR3 reads TGTGCCAGCAGCCAAGACCCTAGCGGGAGTCTCCGTGAGCAGTTCTTC. It translates to CASSQDPSGSLREQFF.

This clonotype was detected many times. The V call is TRBV12-5, the J call TRBJ2-1; TRBD2 is a possible D gene (5 bases). V was shortened by 7 bases and J by 7 bases, with 17 bases between the two germline ends. This CDR3 spans 14 amino acids. CDR1 is LGHNT, CDR2 FRNRAP, per germline. The CDR3 coding sequence is TGTGCTAGTGTCGACGCGGGTGCCCCTAATGAGCAGTTCTTC. Its protein is CASVDAGAPNEQFF.

This clonotype showed up many times. One end of the junction does not line up with germline, which may come from a read error. The rearrangement joins TRBV7-7 to TRBJ2-7; D gene unclear. Germline CDR1 SSHAT, CDR2 FNYEAQ (reference sequence). The CDR3 loop spans 15 amino acids. In nucleotides, the CDR3 is TGTGCTAGCAGCGCCAACCCTTCGCCCCGGTACGAGCAGTACTTC. Translation gives CASSANPSPRYEQYF.